The text below deals with one TCR beta chain. This specimen comes from a study of cytomegalovirus exposure and HLA in healthy donors. Primers for the PCR totalled 60 Vbeta and 13 Jbeta. TCRdb keeps only in-frame clones here, not all; method: immunoSEQ multiplex PCR. Of roughly 130,000 clones listed, just under 75% are singletons. This CDR3 has 15 residues. Trimming left V 3 bases short and J 5 bases short, with 14 bases between. Germline values: CDR1 SGHRS, CDR2 YFSETQ. The sequenced sample was PBMCs. The chain has TRBV5-1 and TRBJ2-2, with D hard to call. The TCR was taken from a man aged 35 to 55 in good health and CMV-seropositive. The CDR3 is CASSSTTARTGELFF. The CDR3 DNA follows: TGCGCCAGCAGCTCTACGACTGCTCGTACCGGGGAGCTGTTTTTT.